Listed here are 21 T cell receptor beta chains from one sample, sequenced in a study of identical twins. One entry per CDR3 protein results from TCRdb running MiXCR on the 5' RACE reads. The repertoire holds around 1.7 million distinct CDR3 sequences, with roughly a third as singletons. Sequenced sample: cord blood. The receptors originated from a newborn girl in good health.

CDR3 residues: CSASLEGDTEAFF. CDR3 DNA: TGCAGTGCTAGCCTTGAGGGGGACACTGAAGCTTTCTTT. This chain connects TRBV20-1 to TRBJ1-1, with a tentative D call TRBD1 (6 bases). The germline CDR1 and CDR2 sequences are DFQATT and SNEGSKA (reference sequence). The length of the CDR3 is 13 residues. V lost 3 bases to trimming and J lost 3 bases, with 11 bases between them.

This clonotype was counted ten times or more. The chain recombines TRBV2 with TRBJ2-7, with D tentatively TRBD2 (5 bases). V shed 4 bases and J shed 4 bases, with 14 bases lying between them. Per the germline V gene, CDR1 is SNHLY and CDR2 is FYNNEI. The CDR3 runs to 14 residues. The CDR3 bases are TGTGCCAGCAGTGTAGGCGGGCCCATTTACGAGCAGTACTTC. Its protein is CASSVGGPIYEQYF.

This clonotype was observed a few times. Here the CDR3 DNA reads TGCAGTGCTAGATACCTAGCGGGGGTCACCTACGAGCAGTACTTC. This codes for CSARYLAGVTYEQYF. The chain combines TRBV20-1 with TRBJ2-5, with TRBD2 identical over 10 bases. The J call may not be correct, given that the DNA end is closer to TRBJ2-7. The germline gives CDR1 DFQATT, CDR2 SNEGSKA (reference sequence). The length of the CDR3 is 15 residues.

The genes are TRBV5-1 and TRBJ2-3; unclear D gene. Germline V gene lookup returns CDR1 SGHRS and CDR2 YFSETQ. CDR3 length: 13 amino acids. V was trimmed by 0 bases and J by 8 bases, leaving 10 bases between them. The CDR3 sequence: CASSLDQSATQYF. CDR3 sequence (DNA): TGCGCCAGCAGCTTGGACCAGTCGGCTACGCAGTATTTT. The full variable domain, rest sourced from reference TRBV5-1 and TRBJ2-3, is KAGVTQTPRYLIKTRGQQVTLSCSPISGHRSVSWYQQTPGQGLQFLFEYFSETQRNKGNFPGRFSGRQFSNSRSEMNVSTLELGDSALYLCASSLDQSATQYFGPGTRLTVL.

The chain links TRBV7-2 to TRBJ1-5; maybe TRBD1 (5 bases). The CDR3 has 14 residues. The germline V and J ends were trimmed by 5 bases and 6 bases, with 14 bases remaining between them. CDR1 is SGHTA, CDR2 FQGNSA, per germline. The CDR3 reads CASSPDRERQPQHF. CDR3 DNA sequence: TGTGCCAGCAGCCCAGACAGAGAACGTCAGCCCCAGCATTTT.

This clonotype was seen more than once but under ten times. The chain combines TRBV6-1 with TRBJ1-2; D not resolved. CDR3 length: 15 amino acids. Trimming took 3 bases from V and 4 from J, leaving 15 bases between them. In germline, CDR1 is MNHNS, CDR2 SASEGT. This CDR3 reads CASSDDRPPRYGYTF. In DNA form, the CDR3 reads TGTGCCAGCAGTGACGACCGTCCGCCCCGCTATGGCTACACCTTC.

This clonotype showed up many times. J is TRBJ1-6 and V is TRBV11-2; D not certain. V lost 5 bases and J 2 bases, leaving 10 bases between the germline ends. The CDR3 runs to 15 residues. The germline CDR1 and CDR2 sequences are SGHAT and FQNNGV. In DNA form, the CDR3 reads TGTGCCAGCAGCCCCCGGGATGCCTATAATTCACCCCTCCACTTT. It is translated as CASSPRDAYNSPLHF.

This clonotype has more than one count but fewer than ten. The J gene is TRBJ2-2, the V gene TRBV6-6; D is perhaps TRBD1 (6 bases). Germline V CDR1 and CDR2: MNHNY, SVGAGI (reference sequence). The CDR3 extends over 14 amino acids. V was trimmed by 7 bases and J by 6 bases, leaving 15 bases between them. CDR3 amino acids: CASKTGYRAGELFF. For the CDR3, the DNA is TGTGCCAGCAAGACAGGTTATAGGGCCGGGGAGCTGTTTTTT.

This clonotype was found once. V usage is TRBV7-2 and J usage is TRBJ2-3, with 8 bases aligning to TRBD2. Germline V CDR1 and CDR2: SGHTA, FQGNSA. The CDR3 runs 16 residues. J was trimmed by 2 bases and V by 1 base; bases with no gene match: 5. The CDR3 loop is CASSLDSGIATDTQYF. CDR3 DNA sequence: TGTGCCAGCAGCTTAGATAGCGGGATAGCCACAGATACGCAGTATTTT.

The V gene is TRBV5-6, the J gene TRBJ2-7, with a tentative D call TRBD2 (5 bases). The V end was cut by 4 bases, the J end by 12 bases, with 23 bases between. Germline assignment: CDR1 SGHDT and CDR2 YYEEEE. The CDR3 is 14 residues long. This chain's CDR3 is CASSLRTGKNIRYF. For the CDR3, the DNA is TGTGCCAGCAGCCTCCGGACTGGGAAAAACATTCGGTACTTC.

This clonotype was observed at least ten times. DNA of the CDR3: TGCAGCGTTGGTGGGGCCTACGAGCAGTACTTC. Translation gives CSVGGAYEQYF. The genes are TRBV29-1 and TRBJ2-7; no firm D call. Germline V CDR1 and CDR2: SQVTM, ANQGSEA. The CDR3 consists of 11 residues. V was trimmed by 4 bases and J by 2 bases, leaving 6 bases between them.

In this sample, this clonotype turned up a few times. The chain combines TRBV15 with TRBJ2-1; 11 positions agree with TRBD2. This CDR3 region has 14 residues. V was clipped by 6 bases and J by 6 bases; unmatched bases: 4. Germline lookup yields CDR1 LNHNV and CDR2 YYDKDF (reference sequence). CDR3 in DNA: TGTGCCACCAGGACTAGCGGGGCGATCAATGAGCAGTTCTTC. This gives the protein CATRTSGAINEQFF.

This clonotype was observed a handful of times. The chain employs TRBV20-1 and TRBJ2-1; 7 bases match TRBD2. V gave up 1 base and J gave up 3 bases; unmatched junction bases: 6. This CDR3 region has 15 residues. Germline V lookup: CDR1 DFQATT, CDR2 SNEGSKA (reference sequence). CDR3 sequence (DNA): TGCAGTGCTAGAGGGGAGACTAGCAGCTACAATGAGCAGTTCTTC. Its protein is CSARGETSSYNEQFF.

J is TRBJ2-1 and V is TRBV20-1; D might be TRBD1 (6 bases). CDR3 length: 13 amino acids. The V and J ends lost 2 bases and 4 bases respectively, with 9 bases between them. Germline-derived CDR1 and CDR2 are DFQATT and SNEGSKA (reference sequence). For the CDR3, the DNA is TGCAGTGCTAGAAAGGGGGAATACAATGAGCAGTTCTTC. Protein: CSARKGEYNEQFF.

This clonotype was picked up a small number of times. This chain links TRBV24-1 with TRBJ1-5; tentatively, D is TRBD1 (6 bases). Germline CDR1 KGHDR, CDR2 SFDVKD. This CDR3 contains 16 residues. V lost 9 bases to trimming and J lost 0 bases, with 17 bases between them. The CDR3 reads CATSGGGRNSNQPQHF. As DNA, the CDR3 is TGTGCCACCTCGGGCGGGGGCCGGAATAGCAATCAGCCCCAGCATTTT.

This clonotype has a handful of counts. V and J are TRBV4-2 and TRBJ2-1; D remains unclear. The length of the CDR3 is 16 residues. V was clipped by 0 bases and J by 0 bases, with 9 bases between them. Germline-derived CDR1 and CDR2 are LGHNA and YNFKEQ. The CDR3 DNA reads TGTGCCAGCAGCCAAGACTACACTGGCTCCTACAATGAGCAGTTCTTC. Translation gives CASSQDYTGSYNEQFF.

The chain is built from TRBV7-2 and TRBJ2-3; D assignment may be TRBD1 or TRBD2 (5 bases each). This CDR3 is built from 15 residues. Trimming pared 5 bases from V and 5 bases from J, leaving 17 bases between. Looked up from germline, CDR1 is SGHTA and CDR2 is FQGNSA. The CDR3 coding sequence is TGTGCCAGCAGCGTTTCCGGGACCTACGGAGATACGCAGTATTTT. Residues: CASSVSGTYGDTQYF.

The chain uses TRBV6-6 and TRBJ1-1; 10 bases map to TRBD1. CDR3 length equals 14 residues. With 6 bases clipped from V and 3 bases from J, the junction kept 4 bases outside the gene matches. Germline V CDR1 and CDR2: MNHNY, SVGAGI (reference sequence). In DNA form, the CDR3 reads TGTGCCAGCAGGACGACAGGGGGCTACACTGAAGCTTTCTTT. It codes for CASRTTGGYTEAFF.

This clonotype has ten or more counts. The V gene is TRBV29-1, the J gene TRBJ2-7; 8 nucleotides align to TRBD1. Per the germline V gene, CDR1 is SQVTM and CDR2 is ANQGSEA. The CDR3 totals 16 residues. With V trimmed by 6 bases and J by 4 bases, 17 bases remained unmatched. The CDR3 loop is CSVDRDRGPSSYEQYF. Here the CDR3 DNA reads TGCAGCGTAGACAGAGACAGGGGTCCTTCTTCTTACGAGCAGTACTTC.

The chain combines TRBV5-1 with TRBJ1-1, with TRBD1 matching 7 bases. This CDR3 spans 16 amino acids. Losses at the gene ends were 0 bases for V and 4 bases for J; bases not matched to a gene: 9. CDR1 is SGHRS, CDR2 YFSETQ, per germline. For the CDR3, the DNA is TGCGCCAGCAGCTTGGACCGTCCTAGGACAGGCACTGAAGCTTTCTTT. The encoded protein is CASSLDRPRTGTEAFF.

This clonotype was seen more than once but under ten times. This sequence joins TRBV20-1 and TRBJ2-3, with 7 bases fitting TRBD2. This CDR3 spans 16 amino acids. Germline-derived CDR1 and CDR2 are DFQATT and SNEGSKA (reference sequence). V lost 0 bases to trimming and J lost 0 bases; unmatched junction nucleotides: 6. The CDR3, as DNA: TGCAGTGCTAGAGACCGCCTAGCGGCTAGCACAGATACGCAGTATTTT. Amino acid sequence: CSARDRLAASTDTQYF.